Shown below are 3 T cell receptor beta chains from a single sample sequenced in a study of T cells in Graves' hyperthyroidism and ophthalmopathy. From RNA transcripts, TCR beta CDR3 regions were amplified. The HTBI primer set drove a first-round RT-PCR of the TCR CDR3. TCRdb ran MiXCR on the multiplex PCR reads and lists one entry per CDR3 protein. The top ten clones hold less than 20% of a sample with around 690,000 distinct CDR3 sequences, approximately 15% of them seen once. The source material was blood. The receptors here all came from a man aged 50 or older with Graves' hyperthyroidism.

In its sample, this clonotype was seen many times. This rearrangement joins TRBV6-8 to TRBJ1-1; D gene unclear. This CDR3 is 14 amino acids long. The germline V and J ends were trimmed by 3 bases and 1 base, with 9 bases remaining between them. Germline V gives CDR1 MNHGY, CDR2 SAAAGT. Written as DNA, the CDR3 is TGTGCCAGCAGTTATTCGGCGGAGAACACTGAAGCTTTCTTT. It yields the protein CASSYSAENTEAFF.

This CDR3 reads CASSPRGYQETQYF. The CDR3, as DNA: TGTGCCAGCTCACCACGGGGCTACCAAGAGACCCAGTACTTC. The chain links TRBV18 to TRBJ2-5; D is possibly TRBD1 (5 bases). Germline loops: CDR1 KGHSH, CDR2 LQKENI. Trimming left V 1 base short and J 0 bases short, with 6 bases between. The CDR3 length is 14 residues.

This clonotype was seen a handful of times. The chain recombines TRBV12-3 or TRBV12-4 with TRBJ2-1; D gene uncertain. V was shortened by 1 base and J by 2 bases, with 9 bases between the two germline ends. The CDR3 consists of 15 residues. CDR3 DNA: TGTGCCAGCAGTTTAGTGGGGTCCGCCTACAATGAGCAGTTCTTC. Its translation is CASSLVGSAYNEQFF.